The following is a T cell receptor beta chain sequence with its context. This may stem from a read error, because a much larger clone lies one nucleotide away. Next came a second PCR, run for roughly 6 to 11 cycles, which used a sample-barcoded 5' primer along with a J-beta primer mix. TCRdb re-derived calls from the 5' RACE reads in MiXCR, one entry per CDR3 protein. The data show around 1.5 million distinct CDR3 sequences, approximately 32% seen once. The V gene's germline CDR1 is SQVTM and CDR2 ANQGSEA. The CDR3 contains 15 residues. This sample is part of a study of blood T cells in healthy people across ages.

Source material: blood. The sequence derives from a young woman in good health. The chain is built from TRBV29-1 and TRBJ2-7; 9 bases are a match to TRBD2. The closer fit of TRBJ2-5 to the DNA end suggests the J call may be wrong. The CDR3 protein is CSVAGASGVGETQYF. In DNA form, the CDR3 reads TGCAGCGTAGCCGGCGCTAGCGGGGTGGGTGAGACCCAGTACTTC.